The 25 T cell receptor beta chains below all came from one sample that was sequenced in a study of cytomegalovirus exposure and HLA in healthy donors (dated by TCRdb to about 2017). The library came from the immunoSEQ multiplex PCR assay. For the multiplex PCR, a mixture combining 60 forward primers for TCR Vbeta segments and 13 reverse primers for TCR Jbeta segments was used. TCRdb took this table from immuneACCESS and kept in-frame rearrangements with V and J called. Such tables lack part of the clones; where checked against another copy, unresolved V genes explain under half of the gap, and the rest is unexplained. This sample has 200,000 or so clones in its table, and about 80% of those were observed once. The ten biggest clones cover 0.6% to 0.65% of the sample. Sequenced input: PBMCs. These receptors came from a young man in good health and CMV-seronegative.

This clone has a handful of counts. The chain couples TRBV2 to TRBJ1-1, with D possibly being TRBD1 (5 bases). The CDR3 is made up of 13 amino acids. V was pared by 6 bases and J by 1 base, with 9 bases between. Germline lookup yields CDR1 SNHLY and CDR2 FYNNEI. The CDR3 coding sequence is TGTGCCAGCAGGGAGACAGAGAACACTGAAGCTTTCTTT. This translates into CASRETENTEAFF.

The chain is built from TRBV9 and TRBJ1-4, with unresolved D. This CDR3 is built from 14 residues. Trimming took off 4 bases at V and 4 bases at J, with 11 bases between the two ends. CDR1 is SGDLS, CDR2 YYNGEE, per germline. For the CDR3, the DNA is TGTGCCAGCAGCACAGACGGGGATAATGAAAAACTGTTTTTT. This encodes CASSTDGDNEKLFF.

The rearrangement joins TRBV28 to TRBJ2-3, with a weak D call TRBD2 (5 bases). The germline gives CDR1 MDHEN, CDR2 SYDVKM. The CDR3 is 11 amino acids. Trimming removed 10 bases at V and 8 bases at J, with 13 bases between. The CDR3 sequence is CAILRAGTQYF. CDR3 DNA: TGTGCCATCCTACGTGCGGGTACGCAGTATTTT.

This clone was seen only a few times. This sequence joins TRBV6-6 and TRBJ1-2, with TRBD1 matching over 8 bases. Germline V lookup: CDR1 MNHNY, CDR2 SVGAGI (reference sequence). CDR3 length: 15 amino acids. V gave up 0 bases and J gave up 3 bases; unmatched junction bases: 3. This CDR3 is CASSYSGQEYYGYTF. CDR3 bases: TGTGCCAGCAGTTACTCGGGACAGGAATACTATGGCTACACCTTC.

This clone appeared a few times. The chain combines TRBV7-2 with TRBJ2-3; possibly TRBD1 for D (5 bases). Germline V gene sequence: CDR1 SGHTA, CDR2 FQGNSA. The CDR3 covers 13 residues. V was pared by 11 bases and J by 0 bases, with 12 bases between. CDR3 nucleotide sequence: TGTGCCGAAAGGGGTCAGAGCACAGATACGCAGTATTTT. Residues: CAERGQSTDTQYF.

The rearrangement joins TRBV4-1 to TRBJ2-7, with 7 bases identical to TRBD2. The CDR3 runs 13 residues. Trimming cost V 3 bases and J 3 bases; bases outside gene matches: 2. The germline gives CDR1 MGHRA, CDR2 YSYEKL. The CDR3 spells CASSQSSGYEQYF. DNA for the CDR3: TGCGCCAGCAGCCAGTCTAGCGGCTACGAGCAGTACTTC.

This clone has only a few counts. The V and J genes are TRBV28 and TRBJ1-1, with D perhaps TRBD1 (5 bases). The CDR3 runs to 12 residues. The germline V and J ends were trimmed by 4 bases and 10 bases, with 13 bases remaining between them. Germline V gene lookup returns CDR1 MDHEN and CDR2 SYDVKM. The CDR3 spells CASSWPSGGAFF. The CDR3 DNA sequence: TGTGCCAGCAGTTGGCCCTCCGGGGGAGCTTTCTTT.

The rearrangement joins TRBV2 to TRBJ2-5; 11 positions agree with TRBD2. The CDR3 length is 19 residues. J was trimmed by 0 bases and V by 5 bases; bases with no gene match: 14. Germline loops: CDR1 SNHLY, CDR2 FYNNEI. The CDR3 bases are TGTGCCAGCAGTAGGTCAGGGGGCTCTAGCGGGGGGTACCAAGAGACCCAGTACTTC. This gives the protein CASSRSGGSSGGYQETQYF.

The rearrangement uses TRBV19 and TRBJ1-1; 7 positions match TRBD1. Trimming took 8 bases from V and 0 from J; bases not matched to a gene: 3. The CDR3 is 13 residues long. The germline gives CDR1 LNHDA, CDR2 SQIVND (reference sequence). The CDR3 reads CASGTALNTEAFF. The CDR3 nucleotides read TGTGCCAGTGGGACAGCCCTGAACACTGAAGCTTTCTTT.

This chain connects TRBV28 to TRBJ1-2; possible D gene TRBD1, 6 bases. The CDR3 is 12 residues long. The V end lost 5 bases, the J end lost 8 bases, and 12 bases lay between the germline ends. CDR1 is MDHEN and CDR2 is SYDVKM in the germline V gene. In DNA, the CDR3 is TGTGCCAGCAGTCCCCGGGACATGGGCTACACCTTC. Encoded protein: CASSPRDMGYTF.

V and J are TRBV14 and TRBJ1-1, with D hard to call. V was pared by 0 bases and J by 10 bases, with 6 bases between. Germline values: CDR1 SGHDN, CDR2 FVKESK. The CDR3 is 11 residues long. Written as DNA, the CDR3 is TGTGCCAGCAGCCAAGACTACGGAGCTTTCTTT. Protein sequence: CASSQDYGAFF. Together with reference TRBV14 and TRBJ1-1, the CDR3 gives the full variable domain: EAGVTQFPSHSVIEKGQTVTLRCDPISGHDNLYWYRRVMGKEIKFLLHFVKESKQDESGMPNNRFLAERTGGTYSTLKVQPAELEDSGVYFCASSQDYGAFFGQGTRLTVV.

This clone was picked up a small number of times. The chain combines TRBV5-8 with TRBJ2-1; no clear D. The length of the CDR3 is 17 residues. The V end lost 1 base, the J end lost 0 bases, and 14 bases lay between the germline ends. Per germline, CDR1 SGHTS and CDR2 YDEGEE. CDR3 in DNA: TGTGCCAGCAGCTTGATGAGTCACCTTTACTCCTACAATGAGCAGTTCTTC. Translation gives CASSLMSHLYSYNEQFF.

The chain joins TRBV2 to TRBJ2-5; D remains unclear. This CDR3 contains 15 residues. V lost 5 bases and J 5 bases, leaving 18 bases between the germline ends. Per germline, CDR1 SNHLY and CDR2 FYNNEI. The CDR3 nucleotides read TGTGCCAGCAGTCGGTGGCTTAGCCCCGGGGAGACCCAGTACTTC. Encoded protein: CASSRWLSPGETQYF.

The rearrangement links TRBV6-1 to TRBJ2-2; no firm D call. V was pared by 7 bases and J by 4 bases, with 13 bases between. Germline V CDR1 and CDR2: MNHNS, SASEGT. This CDR3 comprises 14 residues. The CDR3: CASTDTAATGELFF. As DNA, the CDR3 is TGTGCCAGCACCGATACGGCGGCCACCGGGGAGCTGTTTTTT.

In this sample, this clone turned up a few times. CDR3 protein: CASSLPPSAGDRYEQFF. CDR3 coding DNA: TGCGCCAGCAGCCTCCCCCCCTCGGCGGGAGATAGGTATGAGCAGTTCTTC. V usage is TRBV4-1 and J usage is TRBJ2-1; 7 bases are shared with TRBD2. This CDR3 is built from 17 residues. The V and J ends lost 4 bases and 8 bases, in that order; junction bases with no gene match: 17. From germline, CDR1 is MGHRA and CDR2 YSYEKL.

Only one count was recorded for this clone. The gene calls are TRBV30 and TRBJ2-7; perhaps TRBD2 as D (5 bases). Trimming removed 1 base from V and 3 bases from J, with 10 bases in between. The CDR3 loop spans 13 amino acids. CDR1 GTSNPN and CDR2 SVGIG come from the germline V gene (reference sequence). CDR3 DNA: TGTGCCTGGAGTGCAGCGGATTACTACGAGCAGTACTTC. This codes for CAWSAADYYEQYF.

Only a few counts were recorded for this clone. The chain couples TRBV29-1 to TRBJ1-1; TRBD1 matches 11 bases. CDR3 length: 14 amino acids. J was trimmed by 6 bases and V by 7 bases; bases with no gene match: 10. CDR1 and CDR2 from the germline V gene are SQVTM and ANQGSEA. The CDR3 coding sequence is TGCAGCGCGGTGGACAGGGGGCTTGTCGCTGAAGCTTTCTTT. Encoded protein: CSAVDRGLVAEAFF.

The count of this clone is one. The chain combines TRBV7-2 with TRBJ1-2; D unclear. The germline CDR1 and CDR2 sequences are SGHTA and FQGNSA. V was clipped by 5 bases and J by 3 bases, with 13 bases between them. There are 14 residues in the CDR3. CDR3 residues: CASSPRSSDYGYTF. The CDR3 bases are TGTGCCAGCAGCCCGCGGTCGAGTGACTATGGCTACACCTTC.

The gene calls are TRBV7-9 and TRBJ2-5, with TRBD1 as a possible D gene (5 bases). Trimming removed 5 bases from V and 2 bases from J, with 15 bases in between. Germline CDR1 and CDR2: SEHNR and FQNEAQ (reference sequence). The CDR3 has 15 amino acids. CDR3 residues: CASSPPPTVQETQYF. The CDR3, as DNA: TGTGCCAGCAGCCCGCCTCCGACAGTACAAGAGACCCAGTACTTC. Using reference TRBV7-9 and TRBJ2-5 for the parts outside the CDR3, the full variable domain is DTGVSQNPRHKITKRGQNVTFRCDPISEHNRLYWYRQTLGQGPEFLTYFQNEAQLEKSRLLSDRFSAERPKGSFSTLEIQRTEQGDSAMYLCASSPPPTVQETQYFGPGTRLLVL.

This chain links TRBV6-5 with TRBJ2-2; 9 nucleotides align to TRBD1. V gave up 5 bases and J gave up 3 bases; unmatched junction bases: 4. CDR3 length: 15 amino acids. CDR1 is MNHEY, CDR2 SVGAGI, per germline. CDR3 bases: TGTGCCAGCAGTAAGGGACAGGGCTACACCGGGGAGCTGTTTTTT. This encodes CASSKGQGYTGELFF.

CDR3 in amino acids: CASRPPGETSYTF. CDR3 DNA: TGCGCCAGCAGGCCCCCGGGGGAAACCAGCTACACCTTC. V and J are TRBV10-2 and TRBJ1-2, with D perhaps matching TRBD1 (5 bases). Between the trimmed V and J ends, which lost 6 bases and 9 bases, there was a span of 17 bases. The CDR3 length is 13 residues. Germline V gene sequence: CDR1 WSHSY, CDR2 SAAADI.

The chain combines TRBV28 with TRBJ1-5; D is undetermined. The CDR3 has 11 amino acids. Trimming stripped 6 bases from V and 4 bases from J, with 4 bases between. The germline CDR1 and CDR2 sequences are MDHEN and SYDVKM. This CDR3 reads CASSINQPQHF. The CDR3 DNA sequence: TGTGCCAGCAGCATTAATCAGCCCCAGCATTTT.

The chain is built from TRBV5-4 and TRBJ2-3; D is perhaps TRBD2 (7 bases). This CDR3 has 15 residues. The ends were cut back, 3 bases at V and 2 bases at J, with 13 bases in the middle. The germline V gene encodes CDR1 SGHNT and CDR2 YYREEE (reference sequence). CDR3 residues: CASSWGGSPTDTQYF. The CDR3 DNA reads as TGTGCCAGCAGCTGGGGGGGCAGCCCCACAGATACGCAGTATTTT.

The gene calls are TRBV30 and TRBJ1-1; D might be TRBD1 (5 bases). The CDR3 is 13 residues long. Germline V CDR1 and CDR2: GTSNPN, SVGIG (reference sequence). V lost 2 bases, J lost 5 bases, and 12 bases lay in between. The CDR3, as DNA: TGTGCCTGGAGTTATGGGGCAGGAACTGAAGCTTTCTTT. Protein sequence: CAWSYGAGTEAFF. The complete variable domain, with remaining parts taken from reference TRBV30 and TRBJ1-1, reads SQTIHQWPATLVQPVGSPLSLECTVEGTSNPNLYWYRQAAGRGLQLLFYSVGIGQISSEVPQNLSASRPQDRQFILSSKKLLLSDSGFYLCAWSYGAGTEAFFGQGTRLTVV.

The chain combines TRBV28 with TRBJ1-2; 9 nucleotides align to TRBD1. The CDR3 consists of 15 residues. J gave up 8 bases and V 1 base, and 8 bases lay outside the gene matches. Looked up from germline, CDR1 is MDHEN and CDR2 is SYDVKM. CDR3 DNA: TGTGCCAGCAGTTTATATACAGGGGGCGCAGGGGGCTACACCTTC. As protein: CASSLYTGGAGGYTF.